This is a list of T cell receptor beta chains from one sample in a study of beta chain features in type 1 diabetes. The method was immunoSEQ multiplex PCR; TCRdb's version includes in-frame clones alone and lacks a portion of them. The table lists under 850,000 clones, roughly 13% of them singletons. Sequenced sample: naive CD4+ T cells from blood. The receptors were sampled from a young man with type 1 diabetes. The CDR3 runs from the conserved cysteine through the conserved F or W. A D gene is named only where the DNA matches it firmly. Rows may omit the clone size; those that give it use once, few, many or a size class.

j_gene: TRBJ2-3
d_gene: .
v_gene: TRBV7-8
abundance: few
CDR3nt: TGTGCCAGCAGCTTAGGGGCAGGGCGGCCCTGGGGAGATACGCAGTATTTT
CDR3aa: CASSLGAGRPWGDTQYF

j_gene: TRBJ2-7
d_gene: .
v_gene: TRBV6-5
abundance: .
CDR3nt: TGTGCCAGCATGGACTTCCCCGAGCAGTACTTC
CDR3aa: CASMDFPEQYF

j_gene: TRBJ2-3
d_gene: .
v_gene: TRBV25-1
abundance: .
CDR3nt: TGTGCCAGCAGTGAACCGAGCACAGATACGCAGTATTTT
CDR3aa: CASSEPSTDTQYF

j_gene: TRBJ2-1
d_gene: TRBD2
v_gene: TRBV30
abundance: few
CDR3nt: TGTGCCTGGAGTAGGCTAGCGGGGGAACTCGAGCAGTTCTTC
CDR3aa: CAWSRLAGELEQFF

j_gene: TRBJ2-5
d_gene: .
v_gene: TRBV2
abundance: few
CDR3nt: TGTGCCAGCAGTGAGGTCCCCGCGGTCGAGACCCAGTACTTC
CDR3aa: CASSEVPAVETQYF

j_gene: TRBJ2-1
d_gene: .
v_gene: TRBV11-3
abundance: .
CDR3nt: TGTGCCAGTGGAAGGTTTGTCAATGAGCAGTTCTTC
CDR3aa: CASGRFVNEQFF

j_gene: TRBJ1-1
d_gene: .
v_gene: TRBV7-2
abundance: few
CDR3nt: TGTGCCAGCAGCTTGGATGTAAACGAAGCTTTCTTT
CDR3aa: CASSLDVNEAFF

j_gene: TRBJ2-3
d_gene: TRBD2
v_gene: TRBV29-1
abundance: .
CDR3nt: TGCAGCGTTGAAGGTCCTCCTAGCGGGGTCACAGATACGCAGTATTTT
CDR3aa: CSVEGPPSGVTDTQYF

j_gene: TRBJ1-5
d_gene: TRBD1
v_gene: TRBV6-1
abundance: .
CDR3nt: TGTGCCAGCAGTGAACGCAGGGGGCGCAGGGGCAATCAGCCCCAGCATTTT
CDR3aa: CASSERRGRRGNQPQHF

j_gene: TRBJ2-4
d_gene: .
v_gene: TRBV2
abundance: .
CDR3nt: TGTGCCAGCAGTGAATTGAATCCAGATTCGGACATTCAGTACTTC
CDR3aa: CASSELNPDSDIQYF

j_gene: TRBJ1-5
d_gene: .
v_gene: TRBV29-1
abundance: few
CDR3nt: TGCAGCGTTGTCTCGGGCAGTGGCAATCAGCCCCAGCATTTT
CDR3aa: CSVVSGSGNQPQHF

j_gene: TRBJ1-4
d_gene: .
v_gene: TRBV7-8
abundance: few
CDR3nt: TGTGCCAGCAGCCGGACAGAGGTTAATGAAAAACTGTTTTTT
CDR3aa: CASSRTEVNEKLFF

j_gene: TRBJ1-6
d_gene: .
v_gene: TRBV27
abundance: .
CDR3nt: TGTGCCAGCAGTCCAGGACTTAGGACCCTCCACTTT
CDR3aa: CASSPGLRTLHF

j_gene: TRBJ1-2
d_gene: .
v_gene: TRBV18
abundance: few
CDR3nt: TGTGCCAGCTCACCGCCCGGGCTGAGCTATGGCTACACCTTC
CDR3aa: CASSPPGLSYGYTF

j_gene: TRBJ1-5
d_gene: TRBD1
v_gene: TRBV30
abundance: few
CDR3nt: TGTGCCTGGAGAACTCAGGGGGCATCATATCAGCCCCAGCATTTT
CDR3aa: CAWRTQGASYQPQHF

j_gene: TRBJ2-4
d_gene: .
v_gene: TRBV14
abundance: .
CDR3nt: TGTGCCAGCAGCCAAGTCACCAGGGACATTCAGTACTTC
CDR3aa: CASSQVTRDIQYF

j_gene: TRBJ1-3
d_gene: .
v_gene: TRBV4-1
abundance: .
CDR3nt: TGCGCCAGCAGCCGCCTACTAATCCCTGGAAACACCATATATTTT
CDR3aa: CASSRLLIPGNTIYF

j_gene: TRBJ1-2
d_gene: .
v_gene: TRBV9
abundance: few
CDR3nt: TGTGCCAGCAGCGTAGGGGGGCTGGGCTATGGCTACACCTTC
CDR3aa: CASSVGGLGYGYTF

j_gene: TRBJ2-5
d_gene: TRBD2
v_gene: TRBV19
abundance: few
CDR3nt: TGTGCCAGTAGTATCGTCGGACTAGAGGGGACCCAGTACTTC
CDR3aa: CASSIVGLEGTQYF

j_gene: TRBJ2-5
d_gene: .
v_gene: TRBV29-1
abundance: .
CDR3nt: TGCAGCGTTGCTTATCTAGCGCAATACCAAGAGACCCAGTACTTC
CDR3aa: CSVAYLAQYQETQYF

j_gene: TRBJ1-2
d_gene: .
v_gene: TRBV25-1
abundance: .
CDR3nt: TGTGCCAGCAGTGCGAGGCAGTCCCCGTATGGCTACACCTTC
CDR3aa: CASSARQSPYGYTF

j_gene: TRBJ1-6
d_gene: .
v_gene: TRBV10-3
abundance: .
CDR3nt: TGTGCGATTGGGGGGCTTGATTCACCCCTCCACTTT
CDR3aa: CAIGGLDSPLHF